Detailed here is one TCR beta chain. Its antigen is currently unknown. The CDR3 consists of 15 residues. CDR1 is PRHDT, CDR2 FYEKMQ, per germline (reference sequence). V trimming: 6 bases; J trimming: 2 bases; junction bases outside the gene matches: 3. BIOMED2 TRB-A/B primer pools were used in multiplex TRB PCR. TCRdb re-called the multiplex PCR reads through MiXCR, storing one row per CDR3 protein. This repertoire shows approximately 3,200 distinct CDR3 sequences, roughly 25% found once; its top ten account for more than 25%. These data originate in a study of T and B cells in COVID-19 patients. Turning to the study itself: Peripheral blood came from COVID-19 patients with active infection or after recovery. General study points: Active COVID-19 showed highly clonal TRB repertoires; recovery showed diversity and richness above healthy donors. Patients with COVID-19 reportedly showed strongly skewed T cell receptor beta variable and joining gene usage.

From blood, roughly 220-550 ng of genomic DNA served as TRB template. The sample comprised blood. The chain joins TRBV13 to TRBJ2-1, with 11 bases that match TRBD2. The clonotype originates from a human donor with active COVID-19. The CDR3 reads CASRLTSGAYNEQFF. The CDR3, as DNA: TGTGCCAGCAGGTTGACTAGCGGGGCCTACAATGAGCAGTTCTTC.